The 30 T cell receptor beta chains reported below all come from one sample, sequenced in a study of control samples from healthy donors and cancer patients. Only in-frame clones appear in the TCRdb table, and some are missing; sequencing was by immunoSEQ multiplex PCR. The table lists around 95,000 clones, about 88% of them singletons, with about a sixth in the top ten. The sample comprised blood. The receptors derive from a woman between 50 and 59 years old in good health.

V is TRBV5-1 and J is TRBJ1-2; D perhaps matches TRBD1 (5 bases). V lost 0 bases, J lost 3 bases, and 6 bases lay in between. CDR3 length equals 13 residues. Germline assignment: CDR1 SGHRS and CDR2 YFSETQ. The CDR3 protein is CASSLEGDYGYTF. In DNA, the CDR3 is TGCGCCAGCAGCTTGGAAGGGGACTATGGCTACACCTTC.

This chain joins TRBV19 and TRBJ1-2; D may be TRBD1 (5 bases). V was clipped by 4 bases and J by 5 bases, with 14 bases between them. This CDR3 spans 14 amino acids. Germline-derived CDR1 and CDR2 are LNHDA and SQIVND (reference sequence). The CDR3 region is CASSNTGGGYGYTF. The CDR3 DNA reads TGTGCCAGTAGTAATACTGGGGGTGGGTATGGCTACACCTTC.

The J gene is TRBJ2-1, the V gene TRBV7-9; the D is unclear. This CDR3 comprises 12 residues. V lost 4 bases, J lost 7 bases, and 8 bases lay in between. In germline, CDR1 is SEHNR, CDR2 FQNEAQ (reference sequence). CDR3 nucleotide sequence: TGTGCCAGCAGCTCTAAGTGGAATGAGCAGTTCTTC. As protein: CASSSKWNEQFF.

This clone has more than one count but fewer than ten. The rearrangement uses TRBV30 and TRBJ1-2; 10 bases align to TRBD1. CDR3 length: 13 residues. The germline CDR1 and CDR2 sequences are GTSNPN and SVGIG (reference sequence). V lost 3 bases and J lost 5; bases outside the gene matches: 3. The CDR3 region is CAWRTGGLYGYTF. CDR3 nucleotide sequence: TGTGCCTGGAGGACAGGGGGCTTATATGGCTACACCTTC.

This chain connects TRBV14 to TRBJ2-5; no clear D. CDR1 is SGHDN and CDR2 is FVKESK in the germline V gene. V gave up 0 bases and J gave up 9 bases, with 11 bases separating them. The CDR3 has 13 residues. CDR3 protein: CASSQDPTRAQYF. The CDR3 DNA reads TGTGCCAGCAGCCAAGATCCGACAAGGGCCCAGTACTTC.

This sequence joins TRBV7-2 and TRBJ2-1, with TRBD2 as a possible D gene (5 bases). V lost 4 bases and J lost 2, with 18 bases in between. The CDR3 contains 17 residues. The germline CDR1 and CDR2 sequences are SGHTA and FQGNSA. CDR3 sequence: CASSSPSEGPTYNEQFF. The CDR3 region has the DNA TGTGCCAGCAGCTCGCCCTCCGAGGGTCCCACCTACAATGAGCAGTTCTTC.

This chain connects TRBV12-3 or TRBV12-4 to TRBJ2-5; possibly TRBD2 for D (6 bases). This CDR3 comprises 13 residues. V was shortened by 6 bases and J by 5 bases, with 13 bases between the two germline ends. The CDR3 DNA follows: TGTGCCAGCAGCCTTAACGCGGGGGAGACCCAGTACTTC. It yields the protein CASSLNAGETQYF.

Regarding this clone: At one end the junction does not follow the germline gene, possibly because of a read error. CDR3 DNA: TGTGCCAGCAGCCAAGATCCTAAGTATCCAAACTTC. Amino acid sequence: CASSQDPKYPNF. V is TRBV3-1 (or the pseudogene TRBV3-2) and J is TRBJ2-7; D gene uncertain. This CDR3 spans 12 amino acids. The V gene's germline CDR1 is LGHDT and CDR2 YNNKEL (reference sequence).

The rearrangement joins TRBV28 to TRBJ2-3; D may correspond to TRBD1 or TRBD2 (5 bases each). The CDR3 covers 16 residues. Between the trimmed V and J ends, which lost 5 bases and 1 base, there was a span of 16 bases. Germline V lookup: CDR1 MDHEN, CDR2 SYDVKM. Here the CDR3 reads CASSHHIRGGTDTQYF. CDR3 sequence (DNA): TGTGCCAGCAGTCATCATATTCGAGGGGGCACAGATACGCAGTATTTT.

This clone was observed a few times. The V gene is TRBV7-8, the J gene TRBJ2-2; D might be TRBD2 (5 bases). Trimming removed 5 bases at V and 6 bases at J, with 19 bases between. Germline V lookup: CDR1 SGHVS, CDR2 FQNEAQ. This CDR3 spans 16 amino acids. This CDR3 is CASSTGGQAVAGELFF. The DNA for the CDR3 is TGTGCCAGCAGCACCGGCGGGCAGGCGGTGGCCGGGGAGCTGTTTTTT.

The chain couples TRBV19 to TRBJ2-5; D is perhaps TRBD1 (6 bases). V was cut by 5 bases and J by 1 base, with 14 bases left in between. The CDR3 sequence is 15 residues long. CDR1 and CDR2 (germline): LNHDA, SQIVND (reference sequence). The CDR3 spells CASSFSSGVQETQYF. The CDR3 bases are TGTGCCAGTAGTTTCTCATCAGGGGTCCAAGAGACCCAGTACTTC.

In nucleotides, the CDR3 is TGTGCCAGTAGCCTCAAGGGACAGGGTACGCCTGGAAACACCATATATTTT. Residues: CASSLKGQGTPGNTIYF. The V call is TRBV19, the J call TRBJ1-3; 9 bases match TRBD1. Germline V lookup: CDR1 LNHDA, CDR2 SQIVND (reference sequence). V lost 6 bases, J lost 2 bases, and 11 bases stayed unmatched. The CDR3 runs to 17 residues. Full variable domain (rest looked up from reference TRBV19 and TRBJ1-3): DGGITQSPKYLFRKEGQNVTLSCEQNLNHDAMYWYRQDPGQGLRLIYYSQIVNDFQKGDIAEGYSVSREKKESFPLTVTSAQKNPTAFYLCASSLKGQGTPGNTIYFGEGSWLTVV.

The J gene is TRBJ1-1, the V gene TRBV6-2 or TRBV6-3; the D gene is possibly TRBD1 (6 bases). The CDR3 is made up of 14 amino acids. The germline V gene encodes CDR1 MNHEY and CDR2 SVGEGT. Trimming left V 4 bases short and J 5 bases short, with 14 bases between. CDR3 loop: CASSLGGRWTEAFF. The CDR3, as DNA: TGTGCCAGCAGTTTAGGGGGGCGATGGACTGAAGCTTTCTTT.

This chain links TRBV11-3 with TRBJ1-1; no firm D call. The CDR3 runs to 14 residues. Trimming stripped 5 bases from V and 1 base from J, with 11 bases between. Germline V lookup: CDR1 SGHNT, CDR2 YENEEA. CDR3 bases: TGTGCCAGCAGCCTAGGGTACAGGAACACTGAAGCTTTCTTT. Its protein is CASSLGYRNTEAFF.

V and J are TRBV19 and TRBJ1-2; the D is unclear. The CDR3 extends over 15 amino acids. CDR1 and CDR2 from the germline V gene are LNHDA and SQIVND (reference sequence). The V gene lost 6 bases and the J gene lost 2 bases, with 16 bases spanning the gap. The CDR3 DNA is TGTGCCAGTAGGACCGCGTCTTTATTAAACTATGGCTACACCTTC. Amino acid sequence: CASRTASLLNYGYTF. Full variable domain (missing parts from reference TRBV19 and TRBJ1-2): DGGITQSPKYLFRKEGQNVTLSCEQNLNHDAMYWYRQDPGQGLRLIYYSQIVNDFQKGDIAEGYSVSREKKESFPLTVTSAQKNPTAFYLCASRTASLLNYGYTFGSGTRLTVV.

CDR3 bases: TGTGCCAGCACCCTATTTGTGGGCACAGATACGCAGTATTTT. Amino acids: CASTLFVGTDTQYF. V usage is TRBV7-2 and J usage is TRBJ2-3; D remains ambiguous. The V and J ends lost 7 bases and 1 base respectively, with 12 bases between them. Germline V gene data show CDR1 as SGHTA and CDR2 as FQGNSA. The CDR3 runs to 14 residues. The full variable domain, its missing parts supplied by reference TRBV7-2 and TRBJ2-3, is GAGVSQSPSNKVTEKGKDVELRCDPISGHTALYWYRQSLGQGLEFLIYFQGNSAPDKSGLPSDRFSAERTGGSVSTLTIQRTQQEDSAVYLCASTLFVGTDTQYFGPGTRLTVL.

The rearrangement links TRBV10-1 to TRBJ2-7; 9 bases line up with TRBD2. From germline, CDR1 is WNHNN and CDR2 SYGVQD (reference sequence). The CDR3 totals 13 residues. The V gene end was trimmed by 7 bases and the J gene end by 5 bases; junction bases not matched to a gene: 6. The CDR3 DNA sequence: TGCGCCAGCAAGCCAGCGGGAGGTGACGAGCAGTACGTC. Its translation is CASKPAGGDEQYV.

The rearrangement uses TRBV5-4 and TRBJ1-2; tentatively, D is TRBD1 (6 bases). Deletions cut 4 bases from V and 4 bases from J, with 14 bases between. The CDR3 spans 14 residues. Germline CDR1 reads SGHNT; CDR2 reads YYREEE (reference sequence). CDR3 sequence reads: CASSPGGAFYGYTF. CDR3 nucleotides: TGTGCCAGCAGCCCGGGGGGCGCGTTCTATGGCTACACCTTC.

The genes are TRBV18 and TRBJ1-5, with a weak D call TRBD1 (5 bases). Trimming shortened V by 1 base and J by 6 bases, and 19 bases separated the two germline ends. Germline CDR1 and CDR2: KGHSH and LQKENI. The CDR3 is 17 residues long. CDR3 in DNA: TGTGCCAGCTCACCACGGTCCCTCCAGGGCGGGGGTCAGCCCCAGCATTTT. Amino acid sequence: CASSPRSLQGGGQPQHF.

DNA for the CDR3: TGCAGCGTGCAAAGAGAACCCACTGAAGCTTTCTTT. It specifies CSVQREPTEAFF. The chain has TRBV29-1 and TRBJ1-1, with D unclear. CDR1 SQVTM and CDR2 ANQGSEA come from the germline V gene. This CDR3 is built from 12 residues. V was trimmed by 6 bases and J by 4 bases, leaving 12 bases between them.

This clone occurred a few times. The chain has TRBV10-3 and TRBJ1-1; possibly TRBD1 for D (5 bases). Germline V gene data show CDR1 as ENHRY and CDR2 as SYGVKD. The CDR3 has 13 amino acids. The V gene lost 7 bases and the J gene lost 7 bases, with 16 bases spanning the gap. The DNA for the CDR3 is TGTGCCATCACCCCAGACAGCGAAATTGAAGCTTTCTTT. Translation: CAITPDSEIEAFF.

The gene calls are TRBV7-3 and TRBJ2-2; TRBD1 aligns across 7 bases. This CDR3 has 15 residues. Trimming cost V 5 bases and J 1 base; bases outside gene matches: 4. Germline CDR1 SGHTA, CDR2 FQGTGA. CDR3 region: CASSMDRRNTGELFF. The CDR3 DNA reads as TGTGCCAGCAGCATGGACAGGAGGAACACCGGGGAGCTGTTTTTT.

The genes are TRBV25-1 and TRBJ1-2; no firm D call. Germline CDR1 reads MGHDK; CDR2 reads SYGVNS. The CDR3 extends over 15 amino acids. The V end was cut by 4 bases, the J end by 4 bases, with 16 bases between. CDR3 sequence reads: CASSGVLGRRYGYTF. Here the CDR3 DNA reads TGTGCCAGCAGTGGGGTTCTGGGCCGACGCTATGGCTACACCTTC.

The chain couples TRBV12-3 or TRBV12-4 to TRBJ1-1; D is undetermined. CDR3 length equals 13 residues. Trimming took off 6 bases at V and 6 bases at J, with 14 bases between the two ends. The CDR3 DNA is TGTGCCAGCAGCCCAGCTTGGATTTCTGAAGCTTTCTTT. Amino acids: CASSPAWISEAFF.

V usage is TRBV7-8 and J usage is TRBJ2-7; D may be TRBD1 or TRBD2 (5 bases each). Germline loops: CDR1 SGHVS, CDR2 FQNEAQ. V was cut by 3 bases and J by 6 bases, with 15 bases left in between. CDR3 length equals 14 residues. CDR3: CASSFDGGGGEQYF. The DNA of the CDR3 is TGTGCCAGCAGCTTTGATGGGGGTGGGGGCGAGCAGTACTTC. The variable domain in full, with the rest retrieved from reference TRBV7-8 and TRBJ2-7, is GAGVSQSPRYKVAKRGQDVALRCDPISGHVSLFWYQQALGQGPEFLTYFQNEAQLDKSGLPSDRFFAERPEGSVSTLKIQRTQQEDSAVYLCASSFDGGGGEQYFGPGTRLTVT.

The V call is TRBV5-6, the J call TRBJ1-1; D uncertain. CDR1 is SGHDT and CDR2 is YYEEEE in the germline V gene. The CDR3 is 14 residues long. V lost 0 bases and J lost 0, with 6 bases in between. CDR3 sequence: CASSLGGVNTEAFF. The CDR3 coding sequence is TGTGCCAGCAGCTTGGGCGGGGTGAACACTGAAGCTTTCTTT.

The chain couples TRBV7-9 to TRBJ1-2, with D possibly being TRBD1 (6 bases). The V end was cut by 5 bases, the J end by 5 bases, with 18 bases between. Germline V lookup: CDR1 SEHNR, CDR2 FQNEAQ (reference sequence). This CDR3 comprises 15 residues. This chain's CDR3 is CASSQNDRLGYGYTF. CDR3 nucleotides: TGTGCCAGCAGCCAAAACGACAGGCTTGGGTATGGCTACACCTTC.

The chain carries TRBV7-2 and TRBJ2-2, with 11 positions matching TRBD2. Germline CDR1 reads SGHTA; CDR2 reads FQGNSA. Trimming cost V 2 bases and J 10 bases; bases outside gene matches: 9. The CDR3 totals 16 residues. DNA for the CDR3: TGTGCCAGCAGCTTATACGTAGCGGGGGGGCCCAAGGAGCTGTTTTTT. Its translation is CASSLYVAGGPKELFF.

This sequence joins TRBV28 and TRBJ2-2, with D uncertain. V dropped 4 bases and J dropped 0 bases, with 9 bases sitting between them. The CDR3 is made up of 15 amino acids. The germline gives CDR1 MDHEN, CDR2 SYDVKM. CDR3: CASSSRTANTGELFF. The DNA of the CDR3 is TGTGCCAGCAGTTCGAGGACGGCGAACACCGGGGAGCTGTTTTTT.

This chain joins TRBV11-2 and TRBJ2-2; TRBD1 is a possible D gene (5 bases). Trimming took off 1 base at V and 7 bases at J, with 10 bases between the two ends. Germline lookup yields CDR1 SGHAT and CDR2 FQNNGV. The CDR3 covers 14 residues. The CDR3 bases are TGTGCCAGCAGCTTAGGGGGCATGATCGGGGAGCTGTTTTTT. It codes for CASSLGGMIGELFF.